The T cell receptor beta chain described here comes from a study of T cell responses to AZD1222 COVID-19 vaccine. The table came from immunoSEQ multiplex PCR; TCRdb's copy has only in-frame clones and leaves some out. Among roughly 200,000 clones listed, 85% to 95% were seen once. V was clipped by 2 bases and J by 0 bases; unmatched bases: 7. Germline assignment: CDR1 LNHDA and CDR2 SQIVND (reference sequence). This CDR3 comprises 16 residues. The study's findings and limits: Unmutated variant regions are reportedly targeted by nearly half of spike-specific TCRs. Only after the peak T cell response were repertoires sampled. Spike-specific TCR breadth rose after two AZD1222 doses, and depth rose as well. Donors, mostly white British, included more females; clonal diversity was possibly underestimated.

Details on this clone: Antigen specificity is unknown.

This clonotype was sampled from an adult who received the MenACWY meningococcal vaccine as a control. The chain links TRBV19 to TRBJ2-7, with TRBD1 identical over 7 bases. Material: peripheral blood, obtained 28 days after the second dose of the MenACWY control vaccine. CDR3 protein: CASSILRQGSSYEQYF. For the CDR3, the DNA is TGTGCCAGTAGTATATTAAGACAGGGTAGCTCCTACGAGCAGTACTTC.